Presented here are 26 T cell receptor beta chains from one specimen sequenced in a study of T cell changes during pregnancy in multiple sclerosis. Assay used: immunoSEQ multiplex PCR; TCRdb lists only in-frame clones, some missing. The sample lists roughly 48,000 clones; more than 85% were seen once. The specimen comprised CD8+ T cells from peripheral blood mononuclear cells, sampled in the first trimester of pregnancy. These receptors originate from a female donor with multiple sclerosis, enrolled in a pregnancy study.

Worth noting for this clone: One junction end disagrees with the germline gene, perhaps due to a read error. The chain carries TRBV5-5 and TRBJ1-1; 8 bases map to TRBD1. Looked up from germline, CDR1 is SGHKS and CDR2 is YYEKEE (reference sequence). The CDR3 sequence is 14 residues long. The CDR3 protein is CASSSVGTGLESRF. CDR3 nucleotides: TGTGCCAGCAGCTCCGTCGGGACAGGACTCGAGTCCCGGTTT.

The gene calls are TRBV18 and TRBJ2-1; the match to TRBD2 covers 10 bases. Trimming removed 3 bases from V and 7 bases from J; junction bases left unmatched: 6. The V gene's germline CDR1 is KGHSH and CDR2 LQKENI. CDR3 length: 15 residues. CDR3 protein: CASSPASGSPNEQFF. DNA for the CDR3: TGTGCCAGCTCACCGGCTAGCGGGAGCCCAAATGAGCAGTTCTTC.

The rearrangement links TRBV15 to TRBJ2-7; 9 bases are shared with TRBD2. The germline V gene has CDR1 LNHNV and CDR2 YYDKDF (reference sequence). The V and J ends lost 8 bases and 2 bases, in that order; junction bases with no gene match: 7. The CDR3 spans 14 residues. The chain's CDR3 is CATGPSGVTYEQYF. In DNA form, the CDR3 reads TGTGCCACCGGACCTAGCGGGGTAACCTACGAGCAGTACTTC. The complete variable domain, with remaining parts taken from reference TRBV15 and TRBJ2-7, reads DAMVIQNPRYQVTQFGKPVTLSCSQTLNHNVMYWYQQKSSQAPKLLFHYYDKDFNNEADTPDNFQSRRPNTSFCFLDIRSPGLGDTAMYLCATGPSGVTYEQYFGPGTRLTVT.

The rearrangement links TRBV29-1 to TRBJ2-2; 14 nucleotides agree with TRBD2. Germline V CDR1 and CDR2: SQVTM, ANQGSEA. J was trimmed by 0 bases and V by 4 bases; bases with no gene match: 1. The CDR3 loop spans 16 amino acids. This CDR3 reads CSVGGLAGANTGELFF. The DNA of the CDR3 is TGCAGCGTTGGGGGACTAGCGGGAGCGAACACCGGGGAGCTGTTTTTT.

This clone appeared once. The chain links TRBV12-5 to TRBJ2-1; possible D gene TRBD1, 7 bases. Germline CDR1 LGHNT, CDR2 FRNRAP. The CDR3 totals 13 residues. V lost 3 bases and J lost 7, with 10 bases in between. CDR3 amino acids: CASGFAGGNEQFF. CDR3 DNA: TGTGCTAGTGGTTTTGCAGGGGGGAATGAGCAGTTCTTC.

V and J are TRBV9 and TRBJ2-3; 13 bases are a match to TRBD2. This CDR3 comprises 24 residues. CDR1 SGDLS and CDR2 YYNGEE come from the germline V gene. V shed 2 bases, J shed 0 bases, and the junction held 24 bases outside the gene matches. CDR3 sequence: CASSVSSAGGHGLAGVSSTDTQYF. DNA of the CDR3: TGTGCCAGCAGCGTGTCTTCCGCCGGGGGTCACGGACTAGCGGGAGTTTCTAGCACAGATACGCAGTATTTT. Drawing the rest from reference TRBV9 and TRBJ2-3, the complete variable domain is DSGVTQTPKHLITATGQRVTLRCSPRSGDLSVYWYQQSLDQGLQFLIQYYNGEERAKGNILERFSAQQFPDLHSELNLSSLELGDSALYFCASSVSSAGGHGLAGVSSTDTQYFGPGTRLTVL.

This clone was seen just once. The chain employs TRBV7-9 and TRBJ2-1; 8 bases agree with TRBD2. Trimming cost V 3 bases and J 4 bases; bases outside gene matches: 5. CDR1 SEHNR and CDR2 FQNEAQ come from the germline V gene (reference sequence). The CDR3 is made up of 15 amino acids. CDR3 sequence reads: CASSLGTSGYNEQFF. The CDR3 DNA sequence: TGTGCCAGCAGCTTGGGAACTAGCGGTTACAATGAGCAGTTCTTC.

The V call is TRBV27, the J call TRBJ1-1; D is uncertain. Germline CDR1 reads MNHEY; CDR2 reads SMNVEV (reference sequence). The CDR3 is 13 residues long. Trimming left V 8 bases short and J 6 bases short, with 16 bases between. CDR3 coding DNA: TGTGCCAGCGGCGATGGCTACGACTCTGAAGCTTTCTTT. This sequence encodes CASGDGYDSEAFF.

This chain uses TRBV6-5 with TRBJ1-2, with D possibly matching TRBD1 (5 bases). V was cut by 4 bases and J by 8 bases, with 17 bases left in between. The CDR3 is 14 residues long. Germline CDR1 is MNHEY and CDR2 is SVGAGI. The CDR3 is CASSSSGLLSGYTF. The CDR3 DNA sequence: TGTGCCAGCAGTTCCTCGGGACTTTTAAGCGGCTACACCTTC.

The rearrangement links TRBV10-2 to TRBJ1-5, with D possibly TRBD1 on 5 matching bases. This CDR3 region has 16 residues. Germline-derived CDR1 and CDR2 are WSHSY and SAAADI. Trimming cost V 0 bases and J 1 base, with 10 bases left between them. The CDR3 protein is CASSESWQGSNQPQHF. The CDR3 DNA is TGCGCCAGCAGTGAGTCATGGCAGGGAAGCAATCAGCCCCAGCATTTT.

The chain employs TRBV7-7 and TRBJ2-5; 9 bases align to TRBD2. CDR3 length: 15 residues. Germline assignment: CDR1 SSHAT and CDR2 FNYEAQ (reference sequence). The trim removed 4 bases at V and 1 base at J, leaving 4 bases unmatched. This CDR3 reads CASSYSTSGQETQYF. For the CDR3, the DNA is TGTGCCAGCAGCTACTCGACTAGCGGCCAAGAGACCCAGTACTTC.

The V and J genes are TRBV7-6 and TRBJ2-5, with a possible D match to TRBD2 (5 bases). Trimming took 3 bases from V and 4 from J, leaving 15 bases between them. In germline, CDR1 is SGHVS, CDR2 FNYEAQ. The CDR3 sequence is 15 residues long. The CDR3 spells CASSFLDLMGETQYF. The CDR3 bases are TGTGCCAGCAGCTTCCTGGACTTAATGGGAGAGACCCAGTACTTC.

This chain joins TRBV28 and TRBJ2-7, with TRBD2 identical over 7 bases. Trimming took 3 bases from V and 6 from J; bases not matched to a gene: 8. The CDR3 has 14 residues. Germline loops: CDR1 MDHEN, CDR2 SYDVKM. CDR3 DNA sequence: TGTGCCAGCAGTTTCCGAGGCGGGAGCTCCGAGCAGTACTTC. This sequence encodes CASSFRGGSSEQYF.

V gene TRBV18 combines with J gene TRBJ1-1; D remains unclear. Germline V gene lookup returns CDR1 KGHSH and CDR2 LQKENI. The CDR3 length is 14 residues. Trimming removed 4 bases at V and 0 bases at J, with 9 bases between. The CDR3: CASSRPGLNTEAFF. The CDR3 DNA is TGTGCCAGCTCACGGCCAGGTTTGAACACTGAAGCTTTCTTT.

CDR3 coding DNA: TGCGCCACGCGACTTGGAAACACCATATATTTT. As protein: CATRLGNTIYF. This chain uses TRBV10-1 with TRBJ1-3; the D is unclear. Germline V CDR1 and CDR2: WNHNN, SYGVQD (reference sequence). The CDR3 contains 11 residues. Trimming shortened V by 10 bases and J by 3 bases, and 7 bases separated the two germline ends.

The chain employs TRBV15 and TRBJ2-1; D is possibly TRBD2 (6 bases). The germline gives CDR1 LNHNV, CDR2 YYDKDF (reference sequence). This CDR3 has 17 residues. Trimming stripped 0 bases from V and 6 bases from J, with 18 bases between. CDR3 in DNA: TGTGCCACCAGCAGAGATCGATCCAACCGGGGGTTCAATGAGCAGTTCTTC. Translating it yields CATSRDRSNRGFNEQFF.

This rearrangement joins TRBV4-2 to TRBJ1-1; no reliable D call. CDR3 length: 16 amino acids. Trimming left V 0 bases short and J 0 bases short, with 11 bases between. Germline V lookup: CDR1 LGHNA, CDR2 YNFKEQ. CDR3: CASSQEAASLNTEAFF. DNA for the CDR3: TGTGCCAGCAGCCAAGAGGCGGCCAGCTTGAACACTGAAGCTTTCTTT.

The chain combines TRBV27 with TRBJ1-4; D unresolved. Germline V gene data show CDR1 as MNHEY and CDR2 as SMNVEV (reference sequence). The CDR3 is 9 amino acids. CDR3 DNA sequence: TGTCCGGAGCGGGAAAAACTGTTTTTT. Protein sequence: CPEREKLFF. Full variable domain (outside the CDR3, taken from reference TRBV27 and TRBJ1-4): EAQVTQNPRYLITVTGKKLTVTCSQNMNHEYMSWYRQDPGLGLRQIYYSMNVEVTDKGDVPEGYKVSRKEKRNFPLILESPSPNQTSLYFCPEREKLFFGSGTQLSVL.

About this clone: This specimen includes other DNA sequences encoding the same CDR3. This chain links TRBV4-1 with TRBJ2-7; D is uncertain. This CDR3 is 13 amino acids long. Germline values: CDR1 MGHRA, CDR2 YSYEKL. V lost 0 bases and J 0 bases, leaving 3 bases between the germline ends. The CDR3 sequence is CASSQDLSYEQYF. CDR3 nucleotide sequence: TGCGCCAGCAGCCAAGACCTCTCCTACGAGCAGTACTTC.

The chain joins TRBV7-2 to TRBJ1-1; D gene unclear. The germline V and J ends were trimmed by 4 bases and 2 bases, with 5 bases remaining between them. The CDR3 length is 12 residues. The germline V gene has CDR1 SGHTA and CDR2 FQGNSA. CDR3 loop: CASSYINTEAFF. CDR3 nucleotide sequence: TGTGCCAGCAGCTACATCAACACTGAAGCTTTCTTT.

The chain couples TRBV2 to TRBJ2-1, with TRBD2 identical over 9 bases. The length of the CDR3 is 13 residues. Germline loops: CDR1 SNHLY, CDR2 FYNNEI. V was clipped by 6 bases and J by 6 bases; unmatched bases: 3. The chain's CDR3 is CASSPGLANEQFF. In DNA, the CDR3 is TGTGCCAGCAGCCCGGGACTAGCCAATGAGCAGTTCTTC. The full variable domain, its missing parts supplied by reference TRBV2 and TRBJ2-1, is EPEVTQTPSHQVTQMGQEVILRCVPISNHLYFYWYRQILGQKVEFLVSFYNNEISEKSEIFDDQFSVERPDGSNFTLKIRSTKLEDSAMYFCASSPGLANEQFFGPGTRLTVL.

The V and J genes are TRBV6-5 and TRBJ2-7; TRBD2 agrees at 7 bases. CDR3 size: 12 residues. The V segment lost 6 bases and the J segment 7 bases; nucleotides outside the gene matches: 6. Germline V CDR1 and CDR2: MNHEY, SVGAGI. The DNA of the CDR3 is TGTGCCAGCAGGGGCGGGAGAGGGGAGCAGTACTTC. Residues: CASRGGRGEQYF.

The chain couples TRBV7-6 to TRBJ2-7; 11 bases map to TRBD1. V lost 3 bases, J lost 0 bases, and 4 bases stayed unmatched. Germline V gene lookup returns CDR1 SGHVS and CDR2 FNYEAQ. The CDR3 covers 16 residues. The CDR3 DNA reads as TGTGCCAGCAGCTTGGGGACAGGGGGGAGCTCCTACGAGCAGTACTTC. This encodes CASSLGTGGSSYEQYF.

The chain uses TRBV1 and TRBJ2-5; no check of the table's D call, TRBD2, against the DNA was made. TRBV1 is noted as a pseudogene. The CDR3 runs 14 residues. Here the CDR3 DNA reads TGCACCAGCAGCCAAGTGCGACTCATCGGGACCCAGTACTTC. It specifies CTSSQVRLIGTQYF.

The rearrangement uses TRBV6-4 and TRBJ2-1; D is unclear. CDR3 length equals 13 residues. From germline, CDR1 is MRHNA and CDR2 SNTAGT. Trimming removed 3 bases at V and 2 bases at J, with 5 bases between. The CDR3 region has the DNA TGTGCCAGCAGTGAAAGCGCCTACAATGAGCAGTTCTTC. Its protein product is CASSESAYNEQFF.

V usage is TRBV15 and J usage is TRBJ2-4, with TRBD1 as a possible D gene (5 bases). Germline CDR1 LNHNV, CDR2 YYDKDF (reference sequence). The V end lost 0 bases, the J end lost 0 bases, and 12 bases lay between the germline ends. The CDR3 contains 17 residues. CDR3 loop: CATSRDLETEAKNIQYF. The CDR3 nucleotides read TGTGCCACCAGCAGAGACCTAGAGACAGAAGCCAAAAACATTCAGTACTTC.